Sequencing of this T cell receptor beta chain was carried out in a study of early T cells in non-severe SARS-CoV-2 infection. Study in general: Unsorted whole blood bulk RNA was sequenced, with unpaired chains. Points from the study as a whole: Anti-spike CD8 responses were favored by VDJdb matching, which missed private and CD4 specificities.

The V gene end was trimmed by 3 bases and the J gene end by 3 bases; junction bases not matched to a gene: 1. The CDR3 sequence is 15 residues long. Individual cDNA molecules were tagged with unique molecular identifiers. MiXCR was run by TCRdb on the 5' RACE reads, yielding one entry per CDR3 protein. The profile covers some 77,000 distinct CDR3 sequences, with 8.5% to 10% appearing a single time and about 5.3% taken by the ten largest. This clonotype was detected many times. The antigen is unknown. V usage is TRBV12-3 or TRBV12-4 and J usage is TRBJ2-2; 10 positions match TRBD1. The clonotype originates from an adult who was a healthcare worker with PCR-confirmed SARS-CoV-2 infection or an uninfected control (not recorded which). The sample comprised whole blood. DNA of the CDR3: TGTGCCAGCAGTTTGGGACAGGGGTACACCGGGGAGCTGTTTTTT. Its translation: CASSLGQGYTGELFF.